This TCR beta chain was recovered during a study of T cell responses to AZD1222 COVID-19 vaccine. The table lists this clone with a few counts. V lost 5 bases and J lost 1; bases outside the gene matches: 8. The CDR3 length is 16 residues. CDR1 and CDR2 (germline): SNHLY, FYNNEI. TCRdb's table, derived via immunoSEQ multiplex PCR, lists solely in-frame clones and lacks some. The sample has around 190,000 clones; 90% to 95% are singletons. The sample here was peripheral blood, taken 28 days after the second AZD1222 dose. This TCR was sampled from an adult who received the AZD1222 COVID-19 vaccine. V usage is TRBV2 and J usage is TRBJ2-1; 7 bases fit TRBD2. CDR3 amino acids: CASSTGLGGSYNEQFF. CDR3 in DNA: TGTGCCAGCAGTACCGGCTTGGGAGGGTCCTACAATGAGCAGTTCTTC.